The source of this T cell receptor (beta chain) is a study of blood T cell repertoires in COVID-19. Study context: T cells, B-cell-depleted T cells, or PBMCs supplied cDNA or gDNA.

CDR1 is SGHRS, CDR2 YFSETQ, per germline. Trimming left V 2 bases short and J 4 bases short, with 16 bases between. The CDR3 covers 15 residues. Generated by immunoSEQ multiplex PCR, the TCRdb table keeps only in-frame clones and is missing some. The repertoire holds 350,000 or so clones, with roughly 86% as singletons. Sequenced material: PBMCs or T cells enriched from blood (not recorded which). This chain connects TRBV5-1 to TRBJ2-7; D remains ambiguous. The receptor's source is a woman aged 25 to 39 who had been exposed to COVID-19. As DNA, the CDR3 is TGCGCCAGCAGCTTAACGGAGAGAGACGGTTACGAGCAGTACTTC. Its protein product is CASSLTERDGYEQYF.